Presented here are 2 T cell receptor beta chains from one specimen sequenced in a study of blood T cell repertoires in COVID-19. Repertoires were generated with immunoSEQ multiplex PCR, while TCRdb's copy carries only in-frame clones and drops some. This sample has about 140,000 clones; about 85% occur once, and the top ten carry more than 1.5%. Material: peripheral blood. The receptors stem from a human donor in a cohort sampled during active COVID-19.

The chain joins TRBV27 to TRBJ2-3, with 10 bases fitting TRBD1. The CDR3 sequence is 14 residues long. Germline V CDR1 and CDR2: MNHEY, SMNVEV (reference sequence). V lost 7 bases, J lost 4 bases, and 5 bases stayed unmatched. This CDR3 reads CASKRTGGSDTQYF. CDR3 in DNA: TGTGCCAGCAAAAGGACAGGGGGTTCAGATACGCAGTATTTT.

The gene calls are TRBV9 and TRBJ2-3, with D possibly matching TRBD1 (6 bases). This CDR3 region has 15 residues. The V gene lost 3 bases and the J gene lost 1 base, with 12 bases spanning the gap. The germline V gene encodes CDR1 SGDLS and CDR2 YYNGEE. CDR3 loop: CASSATGHRTDTQYF. The CDR3 coding sequence is TGTGCCAGCAGCGCAACGGGACACCGCACAGATACGCAGTATTTT. Filled out from reference TRBV9 and TRBJ2-3, the complete variable domain reads DSGVTQTPKHLITATGQRVTLRCSPRSGDLSVYWYQQSLDQGLQFLIQYYNGEERAKGNILERFSAQQFPDLHSELNLSSLELGDSALYFCASSATGHRTDTQYFGPGTRLTVL.